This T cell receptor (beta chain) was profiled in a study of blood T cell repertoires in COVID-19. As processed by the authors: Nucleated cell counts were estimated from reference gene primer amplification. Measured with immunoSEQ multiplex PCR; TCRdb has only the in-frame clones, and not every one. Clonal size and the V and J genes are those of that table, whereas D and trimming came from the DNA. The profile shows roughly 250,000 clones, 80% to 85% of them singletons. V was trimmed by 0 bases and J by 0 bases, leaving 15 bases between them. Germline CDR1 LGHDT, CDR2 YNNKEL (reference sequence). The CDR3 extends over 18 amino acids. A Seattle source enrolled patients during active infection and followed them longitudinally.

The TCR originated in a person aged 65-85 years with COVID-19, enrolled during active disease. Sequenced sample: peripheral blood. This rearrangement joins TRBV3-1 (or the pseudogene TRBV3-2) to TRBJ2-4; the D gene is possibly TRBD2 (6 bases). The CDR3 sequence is CASSQDHLADLAKNIQYF. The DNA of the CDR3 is TGTGCCAGCAGCCAAGATCACTTAGCGGACCTAGCCAAAAACATTCAGTACTTC.